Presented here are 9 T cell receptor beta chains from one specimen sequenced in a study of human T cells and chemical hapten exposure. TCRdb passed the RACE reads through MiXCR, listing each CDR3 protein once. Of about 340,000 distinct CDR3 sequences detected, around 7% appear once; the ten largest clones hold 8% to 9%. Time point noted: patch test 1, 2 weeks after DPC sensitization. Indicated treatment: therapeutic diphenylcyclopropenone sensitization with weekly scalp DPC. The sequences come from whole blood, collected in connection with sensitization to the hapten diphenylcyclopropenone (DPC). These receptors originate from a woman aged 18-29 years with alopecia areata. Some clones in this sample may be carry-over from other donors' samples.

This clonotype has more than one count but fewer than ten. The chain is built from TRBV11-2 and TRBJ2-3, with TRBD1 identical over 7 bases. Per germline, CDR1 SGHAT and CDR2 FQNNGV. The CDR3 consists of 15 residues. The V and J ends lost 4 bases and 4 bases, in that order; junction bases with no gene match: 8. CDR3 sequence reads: CASSSTGNWADTQYF. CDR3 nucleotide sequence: TGTGCCAGCAGCTCGACAGGGAACTGGGCAGATACGCAGTATTTT.

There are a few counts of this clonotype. CDR3 region: CASSQRTAVGYGYTF. For the CDR3, the DNA is TGCGCCAGCAGCCAGAGGACGGCAGTCGGCTATGGCTACACCTTC. The chain links TRBV5-1 to TRBJ1-2; D remains ambiguous. This CDR3 is 15 amino acids long. From germline, CDR1 is SGHRS and CDR2 YFSETQ. Trimming took off 4 bases at V and 4 bases at J, with 17 bases between the two ends.

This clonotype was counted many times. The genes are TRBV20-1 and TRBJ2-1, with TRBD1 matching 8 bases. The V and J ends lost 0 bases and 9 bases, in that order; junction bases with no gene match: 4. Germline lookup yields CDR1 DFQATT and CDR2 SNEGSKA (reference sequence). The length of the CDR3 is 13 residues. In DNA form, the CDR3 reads TGCAGTGCTAGAGACCAGGGGGCGGGTGAGCAGTTCTTC. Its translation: CSARDQGAGEQFF.

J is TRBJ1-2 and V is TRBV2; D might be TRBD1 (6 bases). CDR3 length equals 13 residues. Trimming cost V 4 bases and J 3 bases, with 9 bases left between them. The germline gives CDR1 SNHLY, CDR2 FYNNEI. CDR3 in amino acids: CASSADSYYGYTF. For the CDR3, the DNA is TGTGCCAGCAGTGCGGACAGTTACTATGGCTACACCTTC.

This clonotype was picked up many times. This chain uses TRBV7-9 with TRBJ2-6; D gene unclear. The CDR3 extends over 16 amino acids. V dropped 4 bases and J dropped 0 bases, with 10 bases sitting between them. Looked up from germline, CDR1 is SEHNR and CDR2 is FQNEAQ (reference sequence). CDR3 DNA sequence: TGTGCCAGCAGCTCCCCCTTCGTCTCTGGGGCCAACGTCCTGACTTTC. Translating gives CASSSPFVSGANVLTF.

CDR3 region: CAISENRDYGYTF. Here the CDR3 DNA reads TGTGCCATCAGTGAGAACAGAGACTATGGCTACACCTTC. The chain has TRBV10-3 and TRBJ1-2; D is uncertain. Germline CDR1 and CDR2: ENHRY and SYGVKD. CDR3 size: 13 residues. Trimming shortened V by 2 bases and J by 3 bases, and 7 bases separated the two germline ends.

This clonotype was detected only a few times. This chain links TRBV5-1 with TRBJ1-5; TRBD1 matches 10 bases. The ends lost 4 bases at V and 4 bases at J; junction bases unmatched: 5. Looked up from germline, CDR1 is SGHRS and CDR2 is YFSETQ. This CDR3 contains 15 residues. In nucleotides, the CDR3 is TGCGCCAGCAGCCCCGGGACAGGGGAAAATCAGCCCCAGCATTTT. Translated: CASSPGTGENQPQHF.

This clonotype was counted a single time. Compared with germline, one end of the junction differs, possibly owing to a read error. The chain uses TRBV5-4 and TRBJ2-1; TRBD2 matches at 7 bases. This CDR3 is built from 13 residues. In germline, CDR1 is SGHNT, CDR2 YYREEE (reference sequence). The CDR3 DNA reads TGTGCCAGCAGCTTGGCGCCTAGCGGTGAGCAGTCCTTC. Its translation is CASSLAPSGEQSF.

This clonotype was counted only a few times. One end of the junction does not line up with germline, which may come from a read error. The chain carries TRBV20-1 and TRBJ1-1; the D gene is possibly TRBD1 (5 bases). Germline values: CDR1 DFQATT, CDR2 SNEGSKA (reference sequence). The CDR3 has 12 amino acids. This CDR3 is CSARDYRITGPF. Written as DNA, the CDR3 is TGCAGTGCTAGAGATTACCGGATCACAGGACCCTTT.